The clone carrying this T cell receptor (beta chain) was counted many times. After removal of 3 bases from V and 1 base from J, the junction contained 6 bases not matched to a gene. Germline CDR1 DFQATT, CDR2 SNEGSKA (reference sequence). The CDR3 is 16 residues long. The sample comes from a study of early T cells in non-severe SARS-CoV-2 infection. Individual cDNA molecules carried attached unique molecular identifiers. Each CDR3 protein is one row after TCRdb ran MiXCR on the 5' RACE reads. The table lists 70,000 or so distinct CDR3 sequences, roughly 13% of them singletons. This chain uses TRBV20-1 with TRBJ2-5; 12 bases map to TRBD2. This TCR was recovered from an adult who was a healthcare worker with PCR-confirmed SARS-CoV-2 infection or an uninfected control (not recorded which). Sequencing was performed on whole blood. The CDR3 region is CSARASGGAPQETQYF. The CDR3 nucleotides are TGCAGTGCTAGGGCTAGCGGGGGGGCCCCCCAAGAGACCCAGTACTTC.